The 30 T cell receptor beta chains given below trace back to one sample, sequenced in a study of blood T cell repertoires in COVID-19. This table comes from immunoSEQ multiplex PCR, and its TCRdb copy is limited to in-frame clones, with some not included. This sample has around 250,000 clones, with 75% to 90% found just once. Sequencing used PBMCs or T cells enriched from blood (not recorded which). The receptors originated from a woman aged 40 to 50 who had been exposed to COVID-19.

CDR3 in DNA: TGTGCCAGCAGTCCACAAAAAACCCTGGCCACCACATGGGGCTACACCTTC. Translation gives CASSPQKTLATTWGYTF. The rearrangement links TRBV28 to TRBJ1-2; D gene ambiguous. V lost 5 bases to trimming and J lost 8 bases, with 27 bases between them. The germline V gene has CDR1 MDHEN and CDR2 SYDVKM. The CDR3 is 17 residues long.

This clone was detected once. The chain is built from TRBV30 and TRBJ2-2, with 9 positions matching TRBD2. This CDR3 is built from 16 residues. In germline, CDR1 is GTSNPN, CDR2 SVGIG (reference sequence). With V trimmed by 1 base and J by 4 bases, 7 bases remained unmatched. The CDR3 sequence: CAWSGAGGGATGELFF. CDR3 DNA: TGTGCCTGGAGTGGGGCCGGCGGGGGGGCCACCGGGGAGCTGTTTTTT.

V usage is TRBV18 and J usage is TRBJ1-4; TRBD1 agrees at 7 bases. Unmatched junction bases numbered 9, after V lost 5 bases and J lost 6 bases. Germline V gene data show CDR1 as KGHSH and CDR2 as LQKENI. This CDR3 has 15 residues. The CDR3 here is CASSTLQGSHEKLFF. CDR3 bases: TGTGCCAGCTCAACTTTACAGGGGTCCCATGAAAAACTGTTTTTT.

J is TRBJ1-1 and V is TRBV28, with D uncertain. V was clipped by 1 base and J by 0 bases, with 9 bases between them. The CDR3 sequence is 15 residues long. The germline V gene has CDR1 MDHEN and CDR2 SYDVKM. This CDR3 is CASSLYQSMNTEAFF. The CDR3 DNA follows: TGTGCCAGCAGTTTATACCAGTCCATGAACACTGAAGCTTTCTTT.

The rearrangement links TRBV19 to TRBJ2-5; D might be TRBD1 (6 bases). Trimming removed 6 bases from V and 2 bases from J, with 7 bases in between. The CDR3 runs to 12 residues. Germline V lookup: CDR1 LNHDA, CDR2 SQIVND (reference sequence). The CDR3 sequence is CASRDRQETQYF. The CDR3 DNA sequence: TGTGCCAGTAGGGACAGACAAGAGACCCAGTACTTC.

The chain has TRBV7-9 and TRBJ1-1; the match to TRBD1 covers 8 bases. V gave up 5 bases and J gave up 0 bases; unmatched junction bases: 5. Looked up from germline, CDR1 is SEHNR and CDR2 is FQNEAQ (reference sequence). The CDR3 spans 15 residues. The CDR3 sequence is CASSGRTGMNTEAFF. The CDR3 DNA is TGTGCCAGCAGCGGAAGGACAGGGATGAACACTGAAGCTTTCTTT.

The rearrangement uses TRBV19 and TRBJ2-1; no firm D call. This CDR3 is 14 amino acids long. Germline CDR1 and CDR2: LNHDA and SQIVND (reference sequence). Trimming took off 6 bases at V and 2 bases at J, with 11 bases between the two ends. The CDR3 sequence is CASREKEAYNEQFF. In DNA, the CDR3 is TGTGCCAGTAGGGAGAAAGAGGCCTACAATGAGCAGTTCTTC.

This clone was detected only a few times. This chain joins TRBV24-1 and TRBJ2-5; D gene ambiguous. The germline gives CDR1 KGHDR, CDR2 SFDVKD. V was shortened by 3 bases and J by 6 bases, with 7 bases between the two germline ends. The CDR3 has 12 amino acids. CDR3 protein: CATSDPRKTQYF. CDR3 DNA sequence: TGTGCCACCAGTGATCCGCGGAAGACCCAGTACTTC.

The J gene is TRBJ2-3, the V gene TRBV24-1; 8 bases are shared with TRBD2. This CDR3 has 15 amino acids. CDR1 is KGHDR, CDR2 SFDVKD, per germline. Trimming at V came to 9 bases and at J to 6 bases, leaving 13 bases not matched to a gene. The CDR3 loop reads CATGWGSGRMDTQYF. CDR3 DNA sequence: TGTGCCACCGGCTGGGGGAGCGGGAGAATGGATACGCAGTATTTT.

The chain links TRBV11-3 to TRBJ2-3, with TRBD1 identical over 9 bases. The germline V gene encodes CDR1 SGHNT and CDR2 YENEEA. With V trimmed by 5 bases and J by 5 bases, 8 bases remained unmatched. The CDR3 consists of 15 residues. In DNA form, the CDR3 reads TGTGCCAGCAGCCGGGGGGACAGGGTAGAAGATACGCAGTATTTT. It yields the protein CASSRGDRVEDTQYF.

The chain's CDR3 is CASSLGMVGSGTDTQYF. Written as DNA, the CDR3 is TGTGCCAGCAGCTTGGGTATGGTTGGTAGCGGCACAGATACGCAGTATTTT. The chain uses TRBV7-3 and TRBJ2-3, with D maybe TRBD2 (5 bases). This CDR3 is 17 amino acids long. Trimming removed 3 bases from V and 1 base from J, with 17 bases in between. Per germline, CDR1 SGHTA and CDR2 FQGTGA.

Worth noting for this clone: At one end the junction does not follow the germline gene, possibly because of a read error. The chain carries TRBV5-1 and TRBJ2-1, with D possibly being TRBD2 (5 bases). The germline CDR1 and CDR2 sequences are SGHRS and YFSETQ. CDR3 length: 15 residues. For the CDR3, the DNA is TGTGCCAGCAGCGGAGATTTTTCAGAGTACAATGAGCAGTTCTTC. As protein: CASSGDFSEYNEQFF.

The chain recombines TRBV18 with TRBJ2-1, with D tentatively TRBD2 (7 bases). V was clipped by 3 bases and J by 6 bases, with 27 bases between them. The CDR3 has 19 residues. Germline values: CDR1 KGHSH, CDR2 LQKENI. In nucleotides, the CDR3 is TGTGCCAGCTCACCCAGGGGCCCGGTAGCTGGGGGAGGGCTCAATGAGCAGTTCTTC. This codes for CASSPRGPVAGGGLNEQFF.

V usage is TRBV7-9 and J usage is TRBJ1-6, with a weak D call TRBD1 (6 bases). Trimming pared 2 bases from V and 4 bases from J, leaving 18 bases between. This CDR3 contains 18 residues. Germline CDR1 SEHNR, CDR2 FQNEAQ (reference sequence). CDR3 protein: CASSLSGQRFLYNSPLHF. In DNA form, the CDR3 reads TGTGCCAGCAGCTTATCCGGACAGCGTTTTCTATATAATTCACCCCTCCACTTT.

This chain connects TRBV7-2 to TRBJ2-1; TRBD2 agrees at 10 bases. This CDR3 has 17 residues. Germline-derived CDR1 and CDR2 are SGHTA and FQGNSA. The ends lost 5 bases at V and 5 bases at J; junction bases unmatched: 12. The CDR3 nucleotides are TGTGCCAGCAGCCTAACCCGGAGGACTAGCGGTAACAATGAGCAGTTCTTC. It specifies CASSLTRRTSGNNEQFF.

This clone was detected once. The chain is built from TRBV30 and TRBJ2-5; 7 positions match TRBD2. CDR1 is GTSNPN and CDR2 is SVGIG in the germline V gene (reference sequence). The CDR3 consists of 15 residues. J was trimmed by 5 bases and V by 7 bases; bases with no gene match: 16. The CDR3 spells CAFTSGTTSVETQYF. In DNA, the CDR3 is TGTGCCTTCACGTCTGGGACTACGAGTGTGGAGACCCAGTACTTC.

The V gene is TRBV11-2, the J gene TRBJ2-3; 7 bases are shared with TRBD2. Germline V gives CDR1 SGHAT, CDR2 FQNNGV. The CDR3 has 15 amino acids. J gave up 2 bases and V 1 base, and 3 bases lay outside the gene matches. The DNA for the CDR3 is TGTGCCAGCAGCTTAGGGCGGGGGTACACAGATACGCAGTATTTT. Its protein product is CASSLGRGYTDTQYF.

This clone was seen only a few times. The J gene is TRBJ1-1, the V gene TRBV19; D is unclear. Trimming removed 5 bases at V and 1 base at J, with 11 bases between. Germline assignment: CDR1 LNHDA and CDR2 SQIVND (reference sequence). CDR3 length: 14 amino acids. CDR3 DNA sequence: TGTGCCAGTAGTCGTCCGACATCGAACACTGAAGCTTTCTTT. Residues: CASSRPTSNTEAFF.

This rearrangement joins TRBV18 to TRBJ1-1, with 7 bases fitting TRBD1. J gave up 0 bases and V 3 bases, and 4 bases lay outside the gene matches. CDR1 and CDR2 from the germline V gene are KGHSH and LQKENI. The CDR3 is made up of 15 amino acids. The CDR3 is CASSPTGTVNTEAFF. CDR3 nucleotides: TGTGCCAGCTCACCGACAGGGACGGTGAACACTGAAGCTTTCTTT.

Only one count was recorded for this clone. This chain uses TRBV19 with TRBJ2-5, with D possibly TRBD1 on 6 matching bases. Germline CDR1 is LNHDA and CDR2 is SQIVND (reference sequence). The V end lost 8 bases, the J end lost 4 bases, and 20 bases lay between the germline ends. CDR3 size: 15 residues. The CDR3 spells CASSQGALGRETQYF. The CDR3 DNA follows: TGTGCCAGTTCACAGGGAGCTTTGGGACGAGAGACCCAGTACTTC.

The chain has TRBV4-1 and TRBJ2-3; 9 positions agree with TRBD2. Germline V gene lookup returns CDR1 MGHRA and CDR2 YSYEKL. Unmatched junction bases numbered 6, after V lost 1 base and J lost 4 bases. The CDR3 is 16 amino acids. The CDR3 reads CASSQGTAGGPDTQYF. CDR3 DNA sequence: TGCGCCAGCAGCCAAGGAACAGCGGGAGGACCAGATACGCAGTATTTT.

V is TRBV10-2 and J is TRBJ2-2; D remains ambiguous. Trimming removed 0 bases from V and 0 bases from J, with 17 bases in between. Per the germline V gene, CDR1 is WSHSY and CDR2 is SAAADI. The CDR3 runs 19 residues. The DNA for the CDR3 is TGCGCCAGCAGTGAGTCTCACGCCGCGGCAGCCTCGAACACCGGGGAGCTGTTTTTT. It is translated as CASSESHAAAASNTGELFF.

J is TRBJ1-5 and V is TRBV7-2; D is uncertain. CDR1 and CDR2 (germline): SGHTA, FQGNSA. The CDR3 totals 16 residues. Between the trimmed V and J ends, which lost 1 base and 6 bases, there was a span of 16 bases. CDR3 sequence (DNA): TGTGCCAGCAGCTTAGTGGGCGCCGGGGTCCCTCAGCCCCAGCATTTT. Amino acid sequence: CASSLVGAGVPQPQHF.

This chain uses TRBV28 with TRBJ2-2; 11 bases fit TRBD2. The V gene end was trimmed by 6 bases and the J gene end by 5 bases; junction bases not matched to a gene: 14. Germline CDR1 MDHEN, CDR2 SYDVKM. The CDR3 totals 18 residues. DNA of the CDR3: TGTGCCAGCAGCCGAGCGGCTAGCGGGAGGTTGAGAACCGGGGAGCTGTTTTTT. Amino acid sequence: CASSRAASGRLRTGELFF.

The chain links TRBV3-1 (or the pseudogene TRBV3-2) to TRBJ2-7; D is unclear. The CDR3 has 10 residues. Germline CDR1 reads LGHDT; CDR2 reads YNNKEL (reference sequence). The ends were cut back, 2 bases at V and 12 bases at J, with 8 bases in the middle. CDR3 region: CASSQTVTYV. DNA of the CDR3: TGTGCCAGCAGCCAAACAGTCACGTACGTC.

This sequence joins TRBV5-1 and TRBJ1-2, with D possibly matching TRBD1 (5 bases). Germline V CDR1 and CDR2: SGHRS, YFSETQ. Between the trimmed V and J ends, which lost 3 bases and 8 bases, there was a span of 17 bases. The length of the CDR3 is 14 residues. CDR3 in DNA: TGCGCCAGCAGCTCGGAACTGACAGATCGAGGCTACACCTTC. This codes for CASSSELTDRGYTF.

The chain has TRBV11-2 and TRBJ2-5; D possibly corresponds to TRBD2 (5 bases). The CDR3 has 14 residues. V lost 5 bases and J 7 bases, leaving 17 bases between the germline ends. The germline gives CDR1 SGHAT, CDR2 FQNNGV. CDR3 bases: TGTGCCAGCAGCCGCGATCGGACCGAGGGGACCCAGTACTTC. Its translation: CASSRDRTEGTQYF.

The chain has TRBV5-6 and TRBJ1-2, with D possibly matching TRBD1 (6 bases). Per germline, CDR1 SGHDT and CDR2 YYEEEE. V gave up 2 bases and J gave up 4 bases, with 15 bases separating them. This CDR3 spans 15 amino acids. As DNA, the CDR3 is TGTGCCAGCAGCTTACTGCACAGGGCTTCCTATGGCTACACCTTC. Its translation is CASSLLHRASYGYTF.

The CDR3 DNA follows: TGTGCCAGCAGGTATACAGGGGGTTACTACGAGCAGTACTTC. As protein: CASRYTGGYYEQYF. The chain uses TRBV6-5 and TRBJ2-7; 8 positions match TRBD1. The CDR3 spans 14 residues. From germline, CDR1 is MNHEY and CDR2 SVGAGI. The trim removed 6 bases at V and 3 bases at J, leaving 7 bases unmatched.

The chain recombines TRBV2 with TRBJ1-5; perhaps TRBD1 as D (5 bases). Trimming removed 1 base at V and 0 bases at J, with 10 bases between. The CDR3 consists of 16 residues. In germline, CDR1 is SNHLY, CDR2 FYNNEI. The CDR3 bases are TGTGCCAGCAGTGAAGGCAGGGCCTCTAGCAATCAGCCCCAGCATTTT. Protein: CASSEGRASSNQPQHF.